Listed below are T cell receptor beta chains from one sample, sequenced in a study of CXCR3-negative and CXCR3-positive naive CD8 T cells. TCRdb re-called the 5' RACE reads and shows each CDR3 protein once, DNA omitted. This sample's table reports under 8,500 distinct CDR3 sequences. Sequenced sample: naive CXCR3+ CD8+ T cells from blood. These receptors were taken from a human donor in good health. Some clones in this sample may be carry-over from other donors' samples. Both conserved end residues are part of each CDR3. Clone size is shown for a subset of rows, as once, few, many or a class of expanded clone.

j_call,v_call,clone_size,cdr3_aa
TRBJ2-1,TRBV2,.,CASDSPQLAYNEQFF
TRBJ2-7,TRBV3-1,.,CASSQEDTLSYEQYF
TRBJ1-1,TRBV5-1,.,CASSPAGGTTEAFF
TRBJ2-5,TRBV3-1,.,CASSQVEVDRAETQYF
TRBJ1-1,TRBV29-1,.,CSVGEGGTNTEAFF
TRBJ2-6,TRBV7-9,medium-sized,CASSWTGGEPVGANVLTF
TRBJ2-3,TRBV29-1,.,CSVEDTGRGHTDTQYF
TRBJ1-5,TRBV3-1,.,CASSGQGHQPQHF
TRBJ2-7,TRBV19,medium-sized,CASSSRQGASYEQYF
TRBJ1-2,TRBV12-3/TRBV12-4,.,CATDSFGGYTF
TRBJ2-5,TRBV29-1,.,CSVFSVGAPETQYF
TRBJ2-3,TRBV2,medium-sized,CASSALAGDSTDTQYF
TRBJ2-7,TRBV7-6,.,CASSSPGYSSYEQYF
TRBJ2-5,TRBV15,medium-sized,CATSREDGTLQETQYF
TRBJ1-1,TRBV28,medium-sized,CASSFAGGATEAFF
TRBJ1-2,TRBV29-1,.,CSVEVGATNYGYTF
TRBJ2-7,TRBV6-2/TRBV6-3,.,CASSYAAGEHYEQYF
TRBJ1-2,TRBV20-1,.,CSAREGPQEGPNYGYTF
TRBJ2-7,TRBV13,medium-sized,CASSVGVSYEQYF
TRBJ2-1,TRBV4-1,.,CASSGTSGRAYNEQFF
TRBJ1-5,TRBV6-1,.,CASSELKGALNQPQHF
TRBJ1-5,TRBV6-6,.,CASSPGGNQPQHF
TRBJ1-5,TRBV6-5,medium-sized,CATLYSNQPQHF
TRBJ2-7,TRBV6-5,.,CASSYNNQDDEQYF
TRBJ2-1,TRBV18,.,CASSPTSNTGNEQFF
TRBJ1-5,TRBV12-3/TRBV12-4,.,CASRVGQANQPQHF
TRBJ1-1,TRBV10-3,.,CAIGQGSTEAFF
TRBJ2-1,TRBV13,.,CATLPLISGTASSSYNEQFF
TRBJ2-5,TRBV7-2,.,CASSLELLPIETQYF
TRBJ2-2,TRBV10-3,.,CAISTRLPPNTGELFF
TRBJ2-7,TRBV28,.,CASNPGLAYEQYF
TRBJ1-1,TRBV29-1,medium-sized,CSVPGGGTEAFF
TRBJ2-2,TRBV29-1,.,CSVELFTGELFF
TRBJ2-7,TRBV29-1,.,CSVQGTAEGVDYFYEQYF
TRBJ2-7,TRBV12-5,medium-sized,CASMVTSGSYEQYF
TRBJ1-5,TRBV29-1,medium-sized,CSVEPETGWNQPQHF
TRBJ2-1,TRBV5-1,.,CASSVGQGYNEQFF
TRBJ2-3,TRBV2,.,CASFAPQRRSTDTQYF
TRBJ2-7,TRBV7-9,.,CASSPGQGVMAREQYF
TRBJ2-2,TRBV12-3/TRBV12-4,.,CASSPGSHTGELFF
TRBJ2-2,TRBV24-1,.,CATSDFDGELFF
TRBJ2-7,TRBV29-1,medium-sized,CSVVPGGSYEQYF
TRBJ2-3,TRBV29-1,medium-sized,CSVLPDGGRVADTQYF
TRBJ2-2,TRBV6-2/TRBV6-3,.,CASSLDPTGPNTGELFF
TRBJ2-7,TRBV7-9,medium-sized,CASSARGSYEQYF
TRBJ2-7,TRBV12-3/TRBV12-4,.,CASSWGPQLEQYF
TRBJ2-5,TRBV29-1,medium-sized,CSVDAGWDQETQYF
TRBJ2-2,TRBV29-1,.,CSVGSPNTGELFF
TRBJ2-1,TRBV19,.,CASSSPGSQQFF
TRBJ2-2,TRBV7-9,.,CASSLAGELFF
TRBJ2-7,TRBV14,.,CASSQVQVSEQYF
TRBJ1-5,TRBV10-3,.,CAISGTDSNQPQHF
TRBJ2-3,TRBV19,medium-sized,CASSARTGAITDTQYF
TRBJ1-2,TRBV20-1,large,CSARVRDIPSHYGYTF